Sequencing of this TCR beta chain was carried out in a study of blood T cell repertoires in COVID-19. Whole-study context: Acute and convalescent COVID-19 samples came from the United States, Italy and Spain.

The method was immunoSEQ multiplex PCR; TCRdb's version includes in-frame clones alone and lacks a portion of them. This sample has approximately 250,000 clones, with roughly four fifths found just once. The CDR3 spans 14 residues. V lost 3 bases and J lost 6; bases outside the gene matches: 4. Looked up from germline, CDR1 is MDHEN and CDR2 is SYDVKM. Donors of Cohort 3 who recovered were those that had two negative PCRs, clearance, or symptom resolution. The receptor was derived from a man between 40 and 49 years old who had recovered from COVID-19. Source material: PBMCs or T cells enriched from blood (not recorded which). This sequence joins TRBV28 and TRBJ2-1, with 8 bases that match TRBD2. The CDR3 bases are TGTGCCAGCAGTTTTCTTAGCGGGATCAATGAGCAGTTCTTC. This translates into CASSFLSGINEQFF.